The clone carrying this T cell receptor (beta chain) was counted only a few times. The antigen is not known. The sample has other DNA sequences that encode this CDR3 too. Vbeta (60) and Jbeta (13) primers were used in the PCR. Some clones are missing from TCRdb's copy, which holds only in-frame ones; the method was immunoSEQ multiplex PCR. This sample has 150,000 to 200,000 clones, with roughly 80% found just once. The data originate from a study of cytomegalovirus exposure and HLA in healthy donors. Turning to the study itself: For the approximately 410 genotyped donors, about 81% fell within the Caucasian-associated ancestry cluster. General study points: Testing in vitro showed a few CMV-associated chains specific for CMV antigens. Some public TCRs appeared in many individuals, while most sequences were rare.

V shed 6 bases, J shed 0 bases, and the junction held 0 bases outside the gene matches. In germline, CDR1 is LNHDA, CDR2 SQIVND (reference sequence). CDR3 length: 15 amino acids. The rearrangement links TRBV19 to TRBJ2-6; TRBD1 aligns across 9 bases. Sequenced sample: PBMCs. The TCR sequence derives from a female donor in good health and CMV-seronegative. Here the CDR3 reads CASRDRGSGANVLTF. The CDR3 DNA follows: TGTGCCAGTAGGGACAGGGGCTCTGGGGCCAACGTCCTGACTTTC.